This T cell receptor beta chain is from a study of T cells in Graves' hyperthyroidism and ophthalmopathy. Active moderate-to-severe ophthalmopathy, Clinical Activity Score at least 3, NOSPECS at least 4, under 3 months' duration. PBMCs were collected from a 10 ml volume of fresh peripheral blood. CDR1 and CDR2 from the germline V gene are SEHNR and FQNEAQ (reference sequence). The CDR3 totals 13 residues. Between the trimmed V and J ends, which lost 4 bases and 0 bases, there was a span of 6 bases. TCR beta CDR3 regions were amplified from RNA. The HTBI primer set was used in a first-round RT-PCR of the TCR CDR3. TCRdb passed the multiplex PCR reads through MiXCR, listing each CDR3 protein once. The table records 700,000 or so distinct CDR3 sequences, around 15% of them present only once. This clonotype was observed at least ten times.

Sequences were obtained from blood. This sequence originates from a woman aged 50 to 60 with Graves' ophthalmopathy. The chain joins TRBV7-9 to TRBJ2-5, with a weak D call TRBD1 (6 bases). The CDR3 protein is CASSWTDQETQYF. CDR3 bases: TGTGCCAGCAGCTGGACAGACCAAGAGACCCAGTACTTC.